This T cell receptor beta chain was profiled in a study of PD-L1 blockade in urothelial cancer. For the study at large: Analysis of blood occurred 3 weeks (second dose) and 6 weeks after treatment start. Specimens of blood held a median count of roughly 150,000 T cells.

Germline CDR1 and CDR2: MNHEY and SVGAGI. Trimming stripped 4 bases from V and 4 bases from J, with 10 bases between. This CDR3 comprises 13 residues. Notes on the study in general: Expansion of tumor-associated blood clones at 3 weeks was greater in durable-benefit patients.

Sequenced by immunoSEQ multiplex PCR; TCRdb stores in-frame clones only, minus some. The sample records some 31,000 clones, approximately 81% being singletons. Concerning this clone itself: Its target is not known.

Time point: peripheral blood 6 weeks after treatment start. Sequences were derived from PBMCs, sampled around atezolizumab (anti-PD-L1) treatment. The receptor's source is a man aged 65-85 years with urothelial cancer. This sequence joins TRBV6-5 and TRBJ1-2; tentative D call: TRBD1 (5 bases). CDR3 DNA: TGTGCCAGCAGTTTAGGGGTCGGCTATGGCTACACCTTC. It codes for CASSLGVGYGYTF.